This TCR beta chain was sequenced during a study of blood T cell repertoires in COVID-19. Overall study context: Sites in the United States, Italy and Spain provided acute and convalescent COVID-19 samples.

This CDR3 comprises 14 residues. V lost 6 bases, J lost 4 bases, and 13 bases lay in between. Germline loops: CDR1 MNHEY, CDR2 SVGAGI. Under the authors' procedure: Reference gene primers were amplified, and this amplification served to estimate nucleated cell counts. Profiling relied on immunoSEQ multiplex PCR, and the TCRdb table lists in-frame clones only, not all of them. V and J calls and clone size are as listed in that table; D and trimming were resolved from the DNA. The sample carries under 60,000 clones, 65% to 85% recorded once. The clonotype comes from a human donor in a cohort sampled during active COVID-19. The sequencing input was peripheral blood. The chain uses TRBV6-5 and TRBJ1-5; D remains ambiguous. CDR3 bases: TGTGCCAGCAGCCCGAGAGGGAGAAATCAGCCCCAGCATTTT. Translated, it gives CASSPRGRNQPQHF.